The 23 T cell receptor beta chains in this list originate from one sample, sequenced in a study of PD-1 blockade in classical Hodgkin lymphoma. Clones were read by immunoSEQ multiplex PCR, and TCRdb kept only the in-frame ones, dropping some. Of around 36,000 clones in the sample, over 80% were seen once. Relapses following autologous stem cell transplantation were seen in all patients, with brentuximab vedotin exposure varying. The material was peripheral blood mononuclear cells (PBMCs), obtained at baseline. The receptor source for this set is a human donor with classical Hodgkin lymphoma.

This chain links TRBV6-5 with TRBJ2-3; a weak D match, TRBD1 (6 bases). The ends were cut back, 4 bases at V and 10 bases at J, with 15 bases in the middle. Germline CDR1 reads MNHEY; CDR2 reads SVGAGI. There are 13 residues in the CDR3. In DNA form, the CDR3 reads TGTGCCAGCAGTTTGGGGGACACGCATGCGCAGTATTTT. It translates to CASSLGDTHAQYF.

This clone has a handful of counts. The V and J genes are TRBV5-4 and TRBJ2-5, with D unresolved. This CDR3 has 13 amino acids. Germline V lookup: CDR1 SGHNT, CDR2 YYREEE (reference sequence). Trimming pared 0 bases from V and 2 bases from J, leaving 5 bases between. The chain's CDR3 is CASSLVGQETQYF. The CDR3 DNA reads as TGTGCCAGCAGCTTGGTTGGGCAAGAGACCCAGTACTTC.

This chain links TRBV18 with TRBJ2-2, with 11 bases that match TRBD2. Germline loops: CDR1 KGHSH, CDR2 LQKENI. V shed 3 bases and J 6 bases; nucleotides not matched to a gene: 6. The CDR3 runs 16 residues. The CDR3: CASSPGPGLAAGELFF. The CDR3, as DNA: TGTGCCAGCTCACCTGGACCGGGACTAGCGGCCGGGGAGCTGTTTTTT. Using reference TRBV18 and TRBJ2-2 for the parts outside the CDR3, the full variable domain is NAGVMQNPRHLVRRRGQEARLRCSPMKGHSHVYWYRQLPEEGLKFMVYLQKENIIDESGMPKERFSAEFPKEGPSILRIQQVVRGDSAAYFCASSPGPGLAAGELFFGEGSRLTVL.

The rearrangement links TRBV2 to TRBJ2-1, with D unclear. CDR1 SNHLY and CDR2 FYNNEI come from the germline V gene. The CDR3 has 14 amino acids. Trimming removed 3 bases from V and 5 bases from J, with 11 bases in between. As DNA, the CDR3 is TGTGCCAGCAGTGATGGCCGCCTTAACAATGAGCAGTTCTTC. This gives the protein CASSDGRLNNEQFF. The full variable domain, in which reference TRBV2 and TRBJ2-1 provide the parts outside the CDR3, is EPEVTQTPSHQVTQMGQEVILRCVPISNHLYFYWYRQILGQKVEFLVSFYNNEISEKSEIFDDQFSVERPDGSNFTLKIRSTKLEDSAMYFCASSDGRLNNEQFFGPGTRLTVL.

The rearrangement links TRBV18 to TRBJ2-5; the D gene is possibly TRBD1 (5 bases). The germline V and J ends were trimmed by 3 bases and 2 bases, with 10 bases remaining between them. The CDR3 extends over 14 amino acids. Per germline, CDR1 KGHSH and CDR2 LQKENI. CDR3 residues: CASSPVDSQETQYF. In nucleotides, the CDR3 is TGTGCCAGCTCACCCGTCGACAGTCAAGAGACCCAGTACTTC.

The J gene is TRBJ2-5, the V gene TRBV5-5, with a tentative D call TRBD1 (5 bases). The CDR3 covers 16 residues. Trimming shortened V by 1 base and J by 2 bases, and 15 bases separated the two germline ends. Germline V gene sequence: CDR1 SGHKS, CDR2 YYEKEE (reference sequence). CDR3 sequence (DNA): TGTGCCAGCAGCTTGAGGGGTCTTCAGGTACAAGAGACCCAGTACTTC. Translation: CASSLRGLQVQETQYF.

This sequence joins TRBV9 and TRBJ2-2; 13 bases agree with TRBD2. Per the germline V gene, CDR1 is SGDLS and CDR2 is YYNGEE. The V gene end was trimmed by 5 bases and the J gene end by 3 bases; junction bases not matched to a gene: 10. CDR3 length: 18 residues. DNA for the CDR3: TGTGCCAGCAGACCGGGACTAGCGGGAAATAGCGACACCGGGGAGCTGTTTTTT. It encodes CASRPGLAGNSDTGELFF.

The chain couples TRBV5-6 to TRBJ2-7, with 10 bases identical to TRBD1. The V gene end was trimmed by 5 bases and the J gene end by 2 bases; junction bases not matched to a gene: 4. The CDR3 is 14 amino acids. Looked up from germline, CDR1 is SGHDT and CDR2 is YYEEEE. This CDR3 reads CASRNGQGAYEQYF. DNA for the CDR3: TGTGCCAGCAGGAACGGACAGGGGGCCTACGAGCAGTACTTC.

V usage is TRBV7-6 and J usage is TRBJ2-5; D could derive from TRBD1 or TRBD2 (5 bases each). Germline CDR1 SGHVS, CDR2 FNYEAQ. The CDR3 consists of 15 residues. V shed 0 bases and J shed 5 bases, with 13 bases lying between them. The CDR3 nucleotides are TGTGCCAGCAGCTTAGCGGCCGGGGCAGGGGAGACCCAGTACTTC. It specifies CASSLAAGAGETQYF.

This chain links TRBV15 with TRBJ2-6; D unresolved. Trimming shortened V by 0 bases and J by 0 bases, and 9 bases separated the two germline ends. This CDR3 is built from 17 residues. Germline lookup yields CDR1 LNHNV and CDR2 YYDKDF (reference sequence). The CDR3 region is CATSRDESFSGANVLTF. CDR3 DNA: TGTGCCACCAGCAGAGATGAGTCTTTCTCTGGGGCCAACGTCCTGACTTTC.

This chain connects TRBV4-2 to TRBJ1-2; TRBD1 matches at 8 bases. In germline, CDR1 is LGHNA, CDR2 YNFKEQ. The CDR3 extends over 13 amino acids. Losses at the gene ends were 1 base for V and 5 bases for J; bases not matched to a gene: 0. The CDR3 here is CASSQGQGYGYTF. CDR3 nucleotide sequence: TGTGCCAGCAGCCAAGGACAGGGGTATGGCTACACCTTC.

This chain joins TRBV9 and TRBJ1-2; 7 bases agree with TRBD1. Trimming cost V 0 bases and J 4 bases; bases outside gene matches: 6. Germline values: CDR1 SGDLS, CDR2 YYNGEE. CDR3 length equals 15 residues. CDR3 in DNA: TGTGCCAGCAGCGTAGACGGGACAGCACCCTATGGCTACACCTTC. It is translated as CASSVDGTAPYGYTF.

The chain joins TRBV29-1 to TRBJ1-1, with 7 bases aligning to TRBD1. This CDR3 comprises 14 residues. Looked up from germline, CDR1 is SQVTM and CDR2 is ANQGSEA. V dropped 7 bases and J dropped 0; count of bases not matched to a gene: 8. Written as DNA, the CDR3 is TGCAGCGCCCGGCTGACAGGGTTGAACACTGAAGCTTTCTTT. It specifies CSARLTGLNTEAFF.

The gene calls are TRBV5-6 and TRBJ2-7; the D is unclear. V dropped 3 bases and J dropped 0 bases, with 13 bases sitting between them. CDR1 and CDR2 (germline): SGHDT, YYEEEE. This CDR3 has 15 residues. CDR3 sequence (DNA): TGTGCCAGCAGCTGGAAGTGGCAGGCCTCCTACGAGCAGTACTTC. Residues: CASSWKWQASYEQYF.

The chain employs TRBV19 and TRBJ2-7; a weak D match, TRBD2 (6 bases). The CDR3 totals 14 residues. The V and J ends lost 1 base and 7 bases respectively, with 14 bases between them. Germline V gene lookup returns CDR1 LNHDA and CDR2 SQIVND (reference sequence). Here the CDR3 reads CASSIVGGSGEQYF. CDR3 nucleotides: TGTGCCAGTAGTATAGTAGGAGGGTCGGGAGAGCAGTACTTC.

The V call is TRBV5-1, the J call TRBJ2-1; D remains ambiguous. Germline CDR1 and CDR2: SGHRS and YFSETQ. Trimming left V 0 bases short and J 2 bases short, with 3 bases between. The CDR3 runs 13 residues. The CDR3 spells CASSLGTYNEQFF. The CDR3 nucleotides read TGCGCCAGCAGCTTGGGTACCTACAATGAGCAGTTCTTC.

CDR3 DNA sequence: TGTGCCAGCAGCTTACCGCCATTCTACGAGCAGTACTTC. Its protein product is CASSLPPFYEQYF. The gene calls are TRBV7-2 and TRBJ2-7; D is unresolved. Trimming shortened V by 2 bases and J by 3 bases, and 8 bases separated the two germline ends. Germline V CDR1 and CDR2: SGHTA, FQGNSA. The CDR3 spans 13 residues.

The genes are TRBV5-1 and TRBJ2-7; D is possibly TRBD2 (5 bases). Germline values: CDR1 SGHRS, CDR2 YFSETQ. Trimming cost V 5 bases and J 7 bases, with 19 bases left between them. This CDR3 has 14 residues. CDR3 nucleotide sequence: TGCGCCAGCAGATCCTCGGACTCCCCTCTAGAGCAGTACTTC. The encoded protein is CASRSSDSPLEQYF.

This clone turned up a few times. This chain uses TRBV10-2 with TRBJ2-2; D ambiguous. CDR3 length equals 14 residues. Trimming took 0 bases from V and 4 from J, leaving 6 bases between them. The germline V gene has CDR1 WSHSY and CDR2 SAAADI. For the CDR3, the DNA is TGCGCCAGCAGTGAGTCTAGGGTCACCGGGGAGCTGTTTTTT. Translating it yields CASSESRVTGELFF.

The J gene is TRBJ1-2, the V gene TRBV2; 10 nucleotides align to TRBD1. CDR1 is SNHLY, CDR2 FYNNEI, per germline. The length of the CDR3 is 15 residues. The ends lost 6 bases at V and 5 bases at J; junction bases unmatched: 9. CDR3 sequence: CASRRDRGRGYGYTF. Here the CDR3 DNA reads TGTGCCAGCAGAAGAGACAGGGGGCGAGGTTATGGCTACACCTTC.

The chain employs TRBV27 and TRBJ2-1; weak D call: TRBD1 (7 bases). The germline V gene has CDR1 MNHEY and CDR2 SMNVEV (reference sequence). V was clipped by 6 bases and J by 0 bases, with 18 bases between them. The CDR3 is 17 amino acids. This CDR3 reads CASRERRGARSYNEQFF. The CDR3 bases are TGTGCCAGCAGAGAACGCAGGGGGGCCCGCTCCTACAATGAGCAGTTCTTC.

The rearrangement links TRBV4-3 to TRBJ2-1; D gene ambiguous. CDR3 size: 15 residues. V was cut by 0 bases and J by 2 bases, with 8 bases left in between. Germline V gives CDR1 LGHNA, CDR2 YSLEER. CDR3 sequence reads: CASSQDASPYNEQFF. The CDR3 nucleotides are TGCGCCAGCAGCCAAGATGCCAGTCCCTACAATGAGCAGTTCTTC.

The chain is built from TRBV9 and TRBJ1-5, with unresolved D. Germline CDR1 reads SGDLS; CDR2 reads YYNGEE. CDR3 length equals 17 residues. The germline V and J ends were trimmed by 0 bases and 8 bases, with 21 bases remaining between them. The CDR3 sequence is CASSVAPGPTTVEPQHF. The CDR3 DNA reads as TGTGCCAGCAGCGTAGCCCCCGGGCCGACGACTGTGGAGCCCCAGCATTTT.